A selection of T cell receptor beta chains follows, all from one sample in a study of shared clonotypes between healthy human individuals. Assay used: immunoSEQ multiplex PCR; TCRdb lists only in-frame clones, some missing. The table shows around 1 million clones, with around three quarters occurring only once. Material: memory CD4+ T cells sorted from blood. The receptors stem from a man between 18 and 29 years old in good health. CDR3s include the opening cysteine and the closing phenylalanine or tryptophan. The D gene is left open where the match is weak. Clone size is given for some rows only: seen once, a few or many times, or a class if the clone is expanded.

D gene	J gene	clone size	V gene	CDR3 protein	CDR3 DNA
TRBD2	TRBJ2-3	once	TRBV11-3	CASSRGGVTDTQYF	TGTGCCAGCAGTCGGGGGGGCGTAACAGATACGCAGTATTTT
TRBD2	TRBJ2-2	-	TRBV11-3	CASSLAGGRNTGELFF	TGTGCCAGCAGCTTAGCGGGGGGAAGGAACACCGGGGAGCTGTTTTTT
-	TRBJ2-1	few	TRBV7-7	CASSLETGAYNEQFF	TGTGCTAGCAGCTTAGAAACCGGAGCCTACAATGAGCAGTTCTTC
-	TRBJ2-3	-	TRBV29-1	CSVDRGNTDTQYF	TGCAGCGTTGATCGGGGAAACACAGATACGCAGTATTTT
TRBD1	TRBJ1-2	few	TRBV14	CASSAEPNRGPYYGYTF	TGTGCCAGCAGCGCCGAGCCTAACAGGGGGCCCTACTATGGCTACACCTTC
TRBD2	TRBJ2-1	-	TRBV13	CATIPLRTSHEQFF	TGTGCCACGATCCCCCTAAGGACTAGTCATGAGCAGTTCTTC
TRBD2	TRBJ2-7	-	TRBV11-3	CASSLGAGPYEQYF	TGTGCCAGCAGCTTAGGAGCGGGGCCCTACGAGCAGTACTTC
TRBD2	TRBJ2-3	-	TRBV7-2	CASSLGLAEGTDTQYF	TGTGCCAGCAGCTTAGGACTAGCCGAGGGTACAGATACGCAGTATTTT
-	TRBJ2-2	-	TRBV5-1	CASTPDSHTGELFF	TGCGCCAGCACCCCCGACAGCCACACCGGGGAGCTGTTTTTT
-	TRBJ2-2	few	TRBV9	CASSVDAGDGELFF	TGTGCCAGCAGCGTAGACGCAGGGGACGGGGAGCTGTTTTTT
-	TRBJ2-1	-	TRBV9	CASSPELTRYNEQFF	TGTGCCAGCAGCCCCGAGCTGACTCGTTACAATGAGCAGTTCTTC
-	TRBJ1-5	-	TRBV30	CAWSTTNSNQPQHF	TGTGCCTGGAGTACGACTAATAGCAATCAGCCCCAGCATTTT
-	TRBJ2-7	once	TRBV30	CAWSVSAGTTFPYEQYF	TGTGCCTGGAGTGTTTCGGCCGGGACAACCTTCCCCTACGAGCAGTACTTC
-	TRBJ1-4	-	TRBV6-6	CASSRQGGEKLFF	TGTGCCAGCAGTCGGCAAGGAGGCGAAAAACTGTTTTTT
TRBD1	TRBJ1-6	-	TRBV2	CASSRGQSSYNSPLHF	TGTGCCAGCAGTAGGGGACAGAGCTCCTATAATTCACCCCTCCACTTT
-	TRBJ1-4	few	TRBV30	CAWSAQDEKLFF	TGTGCCTGGAGCGCCCAGGATGAAAAACTGTTTTTT
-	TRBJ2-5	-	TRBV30	CAWRLVGAQYF	TGTGCCTGGAGATTGGTAGGGGCCCAGTACTTC
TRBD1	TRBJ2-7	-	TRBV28	CASRRQGAHEQYF	TGTGCCAGCAGGAGGCAGGGGGCGCACGAGCAGTACTTC
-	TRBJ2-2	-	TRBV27	CANSGAAGELFF	TGTGCCAACAGCGGCGCGGCCGGGGAGCTGTTTTTT
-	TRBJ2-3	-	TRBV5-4	CASSFPGGADTQYF	TGTGCCAGCAGCTTCCCCGGGGGCGCAGATACGCAGTATTTT
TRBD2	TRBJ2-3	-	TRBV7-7	CASSKGLAGTDTQYF	TGTGCTAGCAGCAAGGGACTAGCGGGCACAGATACGCAGTATTTT
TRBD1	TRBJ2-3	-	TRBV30	CACLTGVTQYF	TGTGCCTGTTTAACAGGGGTTACGCAGTATTTT
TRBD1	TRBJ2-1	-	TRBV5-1	CASSLEGQFYNEQFF	TGCGCCAGCAGCTTGGAGGGACAGTTTTACAATGAGCAGTTCTTC
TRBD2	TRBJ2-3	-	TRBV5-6	CASSFGTSGRATDTQYF	TGTGCCAGCAGCTTCGGGACTAGCGGGAGGGCCACAGATACGCAGTATTTT
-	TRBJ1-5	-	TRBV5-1	CASSRDGDNQPQHF	TGCGCCAGCAGCCGGGACGGTGATAATCAGCCCCAGCATTTT
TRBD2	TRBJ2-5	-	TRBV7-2	CASSPGLAGVGRETQYF	TGTGCCAGCAGCCCGGGACTAGCGGGAGTTGGGCGAGAGACCCAGTACTTC
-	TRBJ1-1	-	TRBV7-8	CASSFRAGVNTEAFF	TGTGCCAGCAGCTTTCGTGCAGGTGTGAACACTGAAGCTTTCTTT
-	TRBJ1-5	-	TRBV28	CASSETGGQPQHF	TGTGCCAGCAGTGAGACGGGGGGGCAGCCCCAGCATTTT
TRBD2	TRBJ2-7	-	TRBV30	CAWSSGTSTYEQYF	TGTGCCTGGAGTTCCGGGACTAGCACCTACGAGCAGTACTTC
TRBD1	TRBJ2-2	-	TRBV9	CASSVGTGGTGELFF	TGTGCCAGCAGCGTAGGGACAGGGGGCACCGGGGAGCTGTTTTTT
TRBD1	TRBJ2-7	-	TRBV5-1	CASSLGDRGYEQYF	TGCGCCAGCAGCTTAGGGGACAGGGGCTACGAGCAGTACTTC
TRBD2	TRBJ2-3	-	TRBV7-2	CASSLAYGGSIDTQYF	TGTGCCAGCAGCTTAGCATATGGCGGGAGTATAGATACGCAGTATTTT
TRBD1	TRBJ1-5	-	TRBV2	CASSERQGDSQPQHF	TGTGCCAGCAGTGAGAGACAGGGGGATAGTCAGCCCCAGCATTTT
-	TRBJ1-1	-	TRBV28	CASSLGDTEAFF	TGTGCCAGCAGTTTGGGGGACACTGAAGCTTTCTTT
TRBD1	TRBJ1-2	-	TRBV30	CAWSGGDRNYGYTF	TGTGCCTGGAGTGGAGGGGACAGGAACTATGGCTACACCTTC
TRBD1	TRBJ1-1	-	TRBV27	CASRPRQGGLTEAFF	TGTGCCAGCAGACCGCGACAGGGAGGTCTCACTGAAGCTTTCTTT
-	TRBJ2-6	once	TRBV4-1	CASSLIPDSPLRGANVLTF	TGCGCCAGCAGCCTTATCCCGGACAGCCCTCTCAGGGGGGCCAACGTCCTGACTTTC
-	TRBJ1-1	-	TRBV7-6	CASSFGFGFEAFF	TGTGCCAGCAGCTTTGGTTTCGGTTTTGAAGCTTTCTTT
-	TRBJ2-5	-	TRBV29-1	CSVLGGSQETQYF	TGCAGCGTTTTAGGAGGGTCCCAAGAGACCCAGTACTTC
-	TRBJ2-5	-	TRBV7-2	CASSLAGYQETQYF	TGTGCCAGCAGCTTAGCTGGCTATCAAGAGACCCAGTACTTC
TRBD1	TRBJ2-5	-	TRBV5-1	CASSLARQGMGQETQYF	TGCGCCAGCAGCTTGGCCCGACAGGGGATGGGGCAAGAGACCCAGTACTTC
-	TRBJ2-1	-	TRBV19	CASSISDEQFF	TGTGCCAGTAGTATCTCTGATGAGCAGTTCTTC
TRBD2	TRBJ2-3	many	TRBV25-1	CASSEYRAGGTDTQYF	TGTGCCAGCAGTGAATATCGAGCGGGGGGCACAGATACGCAGTATTTT
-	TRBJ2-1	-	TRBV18	CASGGGSSYNEQFF	TGTGCCAGCGGGGGCGGGAGCTCCTACAATGAGCAGTTCTTC
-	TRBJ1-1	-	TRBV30	CAWSRGLEAFF	TGTGCCTGGAGTCGGGGCCTTGAAGCTTTCTTT
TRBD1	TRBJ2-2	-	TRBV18	CASSGQGNTGELFF	TGTGCCAGCTCCGGACAGGGAAACACCGGGGAGCTGTTTTTT
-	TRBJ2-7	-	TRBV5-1	CASSLPGQNYEQYF	TGCGCCAGCAGCTTGCCAGGGCAGAACTACGAGCAGTACTTC